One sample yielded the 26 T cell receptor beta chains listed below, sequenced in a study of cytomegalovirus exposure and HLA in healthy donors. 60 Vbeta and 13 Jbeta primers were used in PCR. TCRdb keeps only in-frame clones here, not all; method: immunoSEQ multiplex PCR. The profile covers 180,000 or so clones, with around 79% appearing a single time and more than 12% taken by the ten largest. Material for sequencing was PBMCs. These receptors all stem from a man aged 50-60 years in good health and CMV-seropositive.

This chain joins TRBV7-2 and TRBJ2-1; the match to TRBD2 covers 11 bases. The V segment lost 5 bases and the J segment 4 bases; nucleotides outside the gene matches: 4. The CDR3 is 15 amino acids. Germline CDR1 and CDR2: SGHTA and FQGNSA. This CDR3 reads CASSPGTSGYNEQFF. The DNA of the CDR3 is TGTGCCAGCAGCCCCGGGACTAGCGGTTACAATGAGCAGTTCTTC.

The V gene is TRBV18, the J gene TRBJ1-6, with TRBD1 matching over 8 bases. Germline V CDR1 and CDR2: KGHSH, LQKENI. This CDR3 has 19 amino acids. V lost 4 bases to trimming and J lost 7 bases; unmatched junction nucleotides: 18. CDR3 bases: TGTGCCAGCTCACGAATCGGACAGGGTGAGGGGACCTCAAATTCACCCCTCCACTTT. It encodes CASSRIGQGEGTSNSPLHF.

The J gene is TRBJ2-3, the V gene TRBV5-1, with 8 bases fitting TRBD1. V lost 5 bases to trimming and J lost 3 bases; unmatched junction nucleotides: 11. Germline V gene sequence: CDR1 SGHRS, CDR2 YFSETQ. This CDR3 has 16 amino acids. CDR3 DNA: TGCGCCAGCAGAATGCCGACAGGGGTTAGTACAGATACGCAGTATTTT. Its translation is CASRMPTGVSTDTQYF. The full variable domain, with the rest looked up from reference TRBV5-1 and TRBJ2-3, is KAGVTQTPRYLIKTRGQQVTLSCSPISGHRSVSWYQQTPGQGLQFLFEYFSETQRNKGNFPGRFSGRQFSNSRSEMNVSTLELGDSALYLCASRMPTGVSTDTQYFGPGTRLTVL.

The CDR3 region is CASRRTGGASGELFF. In DNA, the CDR3 is TGTGCCAGCAGACGGACAGGGGGCGCCTCCGGGGAGCTGTTTTTT. The V gene is TRBV6-1, the J gene TRBJ2-2, with TRBD1 identical over 11 bases. The CDR3 totals 15 residues. After removal of 6 bases from V and 6 bases from J, the junction contained 6 bases not matched to a gene. Germline V gene sequence: CDR1 MNHNS, CDR2 SASEGT.

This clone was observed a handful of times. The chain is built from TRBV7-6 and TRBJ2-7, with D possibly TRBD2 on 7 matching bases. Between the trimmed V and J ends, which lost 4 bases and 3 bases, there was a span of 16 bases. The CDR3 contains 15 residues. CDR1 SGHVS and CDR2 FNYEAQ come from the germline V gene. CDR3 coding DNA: TGTGCCAGCAGCTCGAAAGGAGGGGGGGGCTACGAGCAGTACTTC. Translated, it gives CASSSKGGGGYEQYF.

The CDR3, as DNA: TGCGCCAGCAGTGAGATCGGGGGACGATATAGCAATCAGCCCCAGCATTTT. Translation gives CASSEIGGRYSNQPQHF. This chain connects TRBV10-2 to TRBJ1-5; possible D gene TRBD1, 5 bases. Germline-derived CDR1 and CDR2 are WSHSY and SAAADI. Between the trimmed V and J ends, which lost 2 bases and 0 bases, there was a span of 14 bases. The CDR3 runs to 17 residues.

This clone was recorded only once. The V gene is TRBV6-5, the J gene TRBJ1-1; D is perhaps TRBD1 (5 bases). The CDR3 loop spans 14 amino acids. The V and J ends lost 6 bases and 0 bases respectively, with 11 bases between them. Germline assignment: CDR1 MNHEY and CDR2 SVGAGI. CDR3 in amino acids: CASSRGTVNTEAFF. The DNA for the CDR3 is TGTGCCAGCAGCCGAGGGACTGTGAACACTGAAGCTTTCTTT.

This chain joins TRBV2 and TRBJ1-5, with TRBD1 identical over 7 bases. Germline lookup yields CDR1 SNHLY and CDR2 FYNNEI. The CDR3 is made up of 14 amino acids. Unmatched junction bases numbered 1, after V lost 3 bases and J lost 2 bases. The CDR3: CASSDGTGNQPQHF. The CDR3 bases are TGTGCCAGCAGTGATGGGACAGGCAATCAGCCCCAGCATTTT.

The DNA of the CDR3 is TGTGCCAGCAGTTTATCGCACACGACAGGGCGGGATGGCTACACCTTC. This gives the protein CASSLSHTTGRDGYTF. The chain is built from TRBV27 and TRBJ1-2, with 7 bases identical to TRBD1. Germline V lookup: CDR1 MNHEY, CDR2 SMNVEV (reference sequence). Trimming at V came to 0 bases and at J to 6 bases, leaving 10 bases not matched to a gene. The CDR3 totals 16 residues.

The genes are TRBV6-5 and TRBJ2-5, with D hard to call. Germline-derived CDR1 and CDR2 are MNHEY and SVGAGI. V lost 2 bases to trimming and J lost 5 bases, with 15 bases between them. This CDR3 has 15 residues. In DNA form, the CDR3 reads TGTGCCAGCAGTTACCGACCGACCGACTGGGAGACCCAGTACTTC. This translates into CASSYRPTDWETQYF.

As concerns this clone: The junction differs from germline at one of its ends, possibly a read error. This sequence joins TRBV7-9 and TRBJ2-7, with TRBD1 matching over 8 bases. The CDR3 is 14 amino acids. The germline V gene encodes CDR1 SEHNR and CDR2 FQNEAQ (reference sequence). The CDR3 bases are TGTTCCAGCAGTTTCCGGGACAGGTCCGACGAGCAGTACTTC. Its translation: CSSSFRDRSDEQYF.

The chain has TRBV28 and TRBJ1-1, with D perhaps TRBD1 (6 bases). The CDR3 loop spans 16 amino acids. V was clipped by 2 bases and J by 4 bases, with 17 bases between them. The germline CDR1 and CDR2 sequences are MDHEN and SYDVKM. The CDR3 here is CASSLVVWGGGTEAFF. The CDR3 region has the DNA TGTGCCAGCAGTTTAGTGGTATGGGGGGGCGGCACTGAAGCTTTCTTT. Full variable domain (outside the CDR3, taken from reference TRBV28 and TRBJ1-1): DVKVTQSSRYLVKRTGEKVFLECVQDMDHENMFWYRQDPGLGLRLIYFSYDVKMKEKGDIPEGYSVSREKKERFSLILESASTNQTSMYLCASSLVVWGGGTEAFFGQGTRLTVV.

CDR3 amino acids: CASSSRLGSYEQYF. CDR3 nucleotide sequence: TGTGCCAGCAGTTCGCGACTCGGTTCCTACGAGCAGTACTTC. The J gene is TRBJ2-7, the V gene TRBV6-6; unclear D gene. CDR3 length: 14 residues. V was clipped by 4 bases and J by 1 base, with 11 bases between them. From germline, CDR1 is MNHNY and CDR2 SVGAGI (reference sequence).

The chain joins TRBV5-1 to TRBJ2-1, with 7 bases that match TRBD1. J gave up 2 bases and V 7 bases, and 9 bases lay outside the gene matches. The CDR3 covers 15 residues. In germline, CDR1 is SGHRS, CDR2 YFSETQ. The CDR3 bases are TGCGCCAGCGGACGGGACAGCGGAACCTACAATGAGCAGTTCTTC. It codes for CASGRDSGTYNEQFF. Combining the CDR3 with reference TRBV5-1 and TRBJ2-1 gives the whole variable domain KAGVTQTPRYLIKTRGQQVTLSCSPISGHRSVSWYQQTPGQGLQFLFEYFSETQRNKGNFPGRFSGRQFSNSRSEMNVSTLELGDSALYLCASGRDSGTYNEQFFGPGTRLTVL.

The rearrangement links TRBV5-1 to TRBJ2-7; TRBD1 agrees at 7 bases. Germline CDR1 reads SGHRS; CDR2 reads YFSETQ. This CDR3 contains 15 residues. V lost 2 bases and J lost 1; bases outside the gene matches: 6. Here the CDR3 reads CASSLGGGNSYEQYF. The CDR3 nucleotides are TGCGCCAGCAGCTTAGGGGGCGGTAATTCCTACGAGCAGTACTTC.

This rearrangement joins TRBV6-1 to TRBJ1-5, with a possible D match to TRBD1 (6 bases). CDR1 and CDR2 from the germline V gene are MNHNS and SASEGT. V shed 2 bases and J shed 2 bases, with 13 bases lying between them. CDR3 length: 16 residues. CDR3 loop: CASSEIQQGGNQPQHF. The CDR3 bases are TGTGCCAGCAGTGAAATCCAACAGGGTGGCAATCAGCCCCAGCATTTT.

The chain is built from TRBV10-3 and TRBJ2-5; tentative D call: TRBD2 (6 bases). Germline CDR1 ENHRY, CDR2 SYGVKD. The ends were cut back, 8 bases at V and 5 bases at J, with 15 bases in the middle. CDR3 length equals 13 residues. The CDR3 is CAIRDFGSETQYF. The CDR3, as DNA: TGTGCCATCCGGGACTTCGGGTCCGAGACCCAGTACTTC.

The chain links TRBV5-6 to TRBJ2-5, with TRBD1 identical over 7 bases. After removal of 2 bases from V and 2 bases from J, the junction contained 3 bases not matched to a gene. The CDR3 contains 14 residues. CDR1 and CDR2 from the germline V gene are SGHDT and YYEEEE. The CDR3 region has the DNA TGTGCCAGCAGCTTCGGGACAGAGCAAGAGACCCAGTACTTC. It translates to CASSFGTEQETQYF.

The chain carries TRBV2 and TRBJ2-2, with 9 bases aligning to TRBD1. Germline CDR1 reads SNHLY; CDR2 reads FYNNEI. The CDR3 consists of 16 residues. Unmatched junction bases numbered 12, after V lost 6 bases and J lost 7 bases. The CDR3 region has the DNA TGTGCCAGCAGAGTTCGGACAGGGGTAAAATTCGGGGAGCTGTTTTTT. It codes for CASRVRTGVKFGELFF. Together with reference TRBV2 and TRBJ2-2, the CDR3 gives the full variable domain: EPEVTQTPSHQVTQMGQEVILRCVPISNHLYFYWYRQILGQKVEFLVSFYNNEISEKSEIFDDQFSVERPDGSNFTLKIRSTKLEDSAMYFCASRVRTGVKFGELFFGEGSRLTVL.

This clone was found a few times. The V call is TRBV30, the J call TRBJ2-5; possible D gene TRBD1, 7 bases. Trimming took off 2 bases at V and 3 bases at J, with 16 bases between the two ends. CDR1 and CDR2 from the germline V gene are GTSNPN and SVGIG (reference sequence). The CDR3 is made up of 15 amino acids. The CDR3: CAWSPRDSLKETQYF. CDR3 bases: TGTGCCTGGAGTCCGCGGGACAGCCTGAAAGAGACCCAGTACTTC. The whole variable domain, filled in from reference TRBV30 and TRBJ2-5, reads SQTIHQWPATLVQPVGSPLSLECTVEGTSNPNLYWYRQAAGRGLQLLFYSVGIGQISSEVPQNLSASRPQDRQFILSSKKLLLSDSGFYLCAWSPRDSLKETQYFGPGTRLLVL.

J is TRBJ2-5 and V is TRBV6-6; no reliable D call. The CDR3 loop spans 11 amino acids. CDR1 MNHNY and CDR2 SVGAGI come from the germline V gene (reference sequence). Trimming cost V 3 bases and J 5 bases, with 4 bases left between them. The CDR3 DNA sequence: TGTGCCAGCAGTTATGAGGAGACCCAGTACTTC. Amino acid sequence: CASSYEETQYF.

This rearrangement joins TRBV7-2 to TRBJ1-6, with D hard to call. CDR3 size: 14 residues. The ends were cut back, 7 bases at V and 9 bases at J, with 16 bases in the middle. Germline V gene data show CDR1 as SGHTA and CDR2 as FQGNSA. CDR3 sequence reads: CASTPEPGGSPLHF. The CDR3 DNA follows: TGTGCCAGCACCCCCGAGCCGGGAGGTTCACCCCTCCACTTT.

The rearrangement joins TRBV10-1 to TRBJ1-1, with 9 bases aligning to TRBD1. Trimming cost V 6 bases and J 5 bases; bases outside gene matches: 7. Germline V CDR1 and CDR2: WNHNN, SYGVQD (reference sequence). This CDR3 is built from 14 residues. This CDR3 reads CASSHNRGRTEAFF. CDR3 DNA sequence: TGCGCCAGCAGCCACAACAGGGGGCGGACTGAAGCTTTCTTT.

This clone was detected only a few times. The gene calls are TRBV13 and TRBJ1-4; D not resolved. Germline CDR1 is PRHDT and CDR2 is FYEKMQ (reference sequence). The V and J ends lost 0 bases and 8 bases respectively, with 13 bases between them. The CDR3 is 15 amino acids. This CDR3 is CASSLGTAAGEKLFF. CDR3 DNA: TGTGCCAGCAGCTTAGGCACAGCCGCGGGCGAAAAACTGTTTTTT.

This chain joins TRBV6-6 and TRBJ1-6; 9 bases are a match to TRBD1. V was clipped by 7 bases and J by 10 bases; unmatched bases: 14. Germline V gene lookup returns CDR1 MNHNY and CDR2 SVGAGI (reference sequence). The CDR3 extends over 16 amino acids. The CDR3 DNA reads TGTGCCAGCACCGAGGAGGGGGGGACAGGGAGATCACCCCTCCACTTT. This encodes CASTEEGGTGRSPLHF.

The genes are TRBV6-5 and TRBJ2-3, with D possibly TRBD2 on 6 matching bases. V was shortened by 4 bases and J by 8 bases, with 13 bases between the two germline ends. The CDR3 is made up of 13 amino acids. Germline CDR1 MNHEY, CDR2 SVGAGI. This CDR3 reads CASSSGVGVTQYF. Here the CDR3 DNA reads TGTGCCAGCAGTTCGGGGGTTGGGGTTACGCAGTATTTT.